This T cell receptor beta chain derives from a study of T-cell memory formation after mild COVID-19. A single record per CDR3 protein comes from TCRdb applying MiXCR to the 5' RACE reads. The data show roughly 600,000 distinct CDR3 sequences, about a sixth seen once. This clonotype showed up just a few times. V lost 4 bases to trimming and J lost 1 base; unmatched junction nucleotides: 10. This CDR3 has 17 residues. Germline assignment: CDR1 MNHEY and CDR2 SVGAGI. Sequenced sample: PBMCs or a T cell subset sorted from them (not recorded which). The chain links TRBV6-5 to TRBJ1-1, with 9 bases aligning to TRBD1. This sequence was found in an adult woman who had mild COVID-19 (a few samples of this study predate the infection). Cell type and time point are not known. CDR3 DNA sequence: TGTGCCAGCAGTTTACTACCCTTGGACAGGGGGAACACTGAAGCTTTCTTT. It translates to CASSLLPLDRGNTEAFF.